This entry concerns a single T cell receptor beta chain. V gave up 8 bases and J gave up 6 bases, with 5 bases separating them. The CDR3 is 10 residues long. One entry per CDR3 protein results from TCRdb running MiXCR on the 5' RACE reads. The sample has roughly 8,400 distinct CDR3 sequences; approximately 61% are singletons. The sample comprised tumor-infiltrating memory CD4+ T cells sorted from the breast tumor. Subset reported: memory CD4+ T cells, CD4+CD45RO+CD25-. This TCR came from a female donor with breast cancer. The chain has TRBV12-3 or TRBV12-4 and TRBJ1-3; D is uncertain. CDR3 DNA sequence: TGTGCCAGCCGATTAAACACCATATATTTT. It codes for CASRLNTIYF.